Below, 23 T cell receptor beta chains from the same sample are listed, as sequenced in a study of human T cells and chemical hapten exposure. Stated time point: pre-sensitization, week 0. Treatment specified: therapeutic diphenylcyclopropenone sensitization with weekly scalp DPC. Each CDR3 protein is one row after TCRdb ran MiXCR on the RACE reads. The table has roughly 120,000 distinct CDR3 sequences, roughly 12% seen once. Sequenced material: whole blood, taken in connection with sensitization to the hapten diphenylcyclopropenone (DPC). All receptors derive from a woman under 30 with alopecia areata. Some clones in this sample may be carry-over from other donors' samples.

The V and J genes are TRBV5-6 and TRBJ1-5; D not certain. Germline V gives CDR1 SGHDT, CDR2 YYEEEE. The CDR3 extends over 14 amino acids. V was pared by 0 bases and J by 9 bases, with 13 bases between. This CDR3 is CASSLVGVAGPQHF. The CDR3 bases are TGTGCCAGCAGCTTGGTCGGGGTGGCAGGGCCCCAGCATTTT.

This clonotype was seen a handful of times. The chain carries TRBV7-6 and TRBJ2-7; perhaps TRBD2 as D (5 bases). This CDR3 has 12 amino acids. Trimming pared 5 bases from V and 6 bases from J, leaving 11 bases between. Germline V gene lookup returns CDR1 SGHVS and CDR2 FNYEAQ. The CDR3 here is CASSGGGGEQYF. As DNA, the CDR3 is TGTGCCAGCAGCGGCGGAGGCGGCGAGCAGTACTTC.

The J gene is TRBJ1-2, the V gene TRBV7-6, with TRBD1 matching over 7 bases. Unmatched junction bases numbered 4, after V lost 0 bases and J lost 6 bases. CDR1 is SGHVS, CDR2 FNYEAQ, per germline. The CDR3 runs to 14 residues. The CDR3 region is CASSLAQGGDGYTF. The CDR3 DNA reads TGTGCCAGCAGCTTAGCCCAGGGGGGAGATGGCTACACCTTC.

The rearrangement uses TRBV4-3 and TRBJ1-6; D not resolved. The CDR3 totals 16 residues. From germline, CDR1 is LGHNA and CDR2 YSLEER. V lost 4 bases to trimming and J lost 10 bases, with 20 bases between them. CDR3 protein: CASSRRSTSTGSPLHF. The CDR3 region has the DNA TGCGCCAGCAGCCGAAGAAGTACCAGCACCGGGTCACCCCTCCACTTT.

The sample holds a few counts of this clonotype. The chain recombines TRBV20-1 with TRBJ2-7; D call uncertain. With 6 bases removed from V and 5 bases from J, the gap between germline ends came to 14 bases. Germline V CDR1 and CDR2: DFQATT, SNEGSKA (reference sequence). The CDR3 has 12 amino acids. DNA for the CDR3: TGCAGTGCCGAGGCAAGGATGAACGAGCAGTACTTC. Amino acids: CSAEARMNEQYF.

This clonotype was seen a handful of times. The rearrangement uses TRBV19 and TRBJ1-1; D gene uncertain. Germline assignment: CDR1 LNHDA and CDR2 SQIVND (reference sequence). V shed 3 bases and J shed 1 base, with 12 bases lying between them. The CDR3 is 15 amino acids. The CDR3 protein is CASSISRTSNTEAFF. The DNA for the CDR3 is TGTGCCAGTAGTATCAGCCGGACTTCGAACACTGAAGCTTTCTTT.

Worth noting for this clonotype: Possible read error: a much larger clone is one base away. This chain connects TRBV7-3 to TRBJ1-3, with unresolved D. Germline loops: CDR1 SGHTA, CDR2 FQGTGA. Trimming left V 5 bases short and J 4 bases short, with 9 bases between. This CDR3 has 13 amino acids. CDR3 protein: CASSPRRGNTIYF. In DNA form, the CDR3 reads TGTGCCAGCAGCCCCCGCAGGGGAAACACCATATATTTT.

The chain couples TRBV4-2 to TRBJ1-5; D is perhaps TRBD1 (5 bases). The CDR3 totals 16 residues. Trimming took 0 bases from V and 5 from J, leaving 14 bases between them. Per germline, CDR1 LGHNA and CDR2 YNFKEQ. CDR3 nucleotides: TGTGCCAGCAGCCAAGATAGAGGGGAAGGATATCAGCCCCAGCATTTT. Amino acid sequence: CASSQDRGEGYQPQHF.

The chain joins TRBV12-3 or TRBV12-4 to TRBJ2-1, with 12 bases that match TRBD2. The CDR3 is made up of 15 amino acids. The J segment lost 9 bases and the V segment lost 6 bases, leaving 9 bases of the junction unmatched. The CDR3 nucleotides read TGTGCCAGCAGGACTAGCGGGGGCCTAAAGAGTGAGCAGTTCTTC. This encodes CASRTSGGLKSEQFF.

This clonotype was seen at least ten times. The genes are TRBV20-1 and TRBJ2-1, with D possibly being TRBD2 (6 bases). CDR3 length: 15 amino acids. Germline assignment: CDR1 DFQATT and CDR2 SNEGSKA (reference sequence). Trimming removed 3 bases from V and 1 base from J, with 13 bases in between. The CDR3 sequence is CSASGGEVSYNEQFF. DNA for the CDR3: TGCAGTGCTAGCGGGGGAGAAGTATCCTACAATGAGCAGTTCTTC.

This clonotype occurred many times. The CDR3 loop is CASSVHGIQETQYF. The CDR3 nucleotides read TGCGCCAGCAGTGTGCACGGGATCCAAGAGACCCAGTACTTC. The chain uses TRBV10-2 and TRBJ2-5, with a possible D match to TRBD2 (5 bases). Germline V CDR1 and CDR2: WSHSY, SAAADI. Trimming removed 4 bases from V and 1 base from J, with 10 bases in between. This CDR3 is 14 amino acids long.

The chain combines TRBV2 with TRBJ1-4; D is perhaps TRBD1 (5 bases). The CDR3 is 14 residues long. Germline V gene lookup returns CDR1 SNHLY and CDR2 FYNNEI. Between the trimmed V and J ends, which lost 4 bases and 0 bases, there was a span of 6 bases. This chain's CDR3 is CASSVTATNEKLFF. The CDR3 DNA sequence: TGTGCCAGCAGTGTGACAGCAACTAATGAAAAACTGTTTTTT.

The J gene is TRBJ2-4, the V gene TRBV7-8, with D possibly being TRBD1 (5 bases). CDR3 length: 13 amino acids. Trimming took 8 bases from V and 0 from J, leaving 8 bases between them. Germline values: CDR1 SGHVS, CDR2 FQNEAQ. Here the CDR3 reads CASQGLAKNIQYF. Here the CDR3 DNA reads TGTGCCAGCCAGGGCTTAGCCAAAAACATTCAGTACTTC.

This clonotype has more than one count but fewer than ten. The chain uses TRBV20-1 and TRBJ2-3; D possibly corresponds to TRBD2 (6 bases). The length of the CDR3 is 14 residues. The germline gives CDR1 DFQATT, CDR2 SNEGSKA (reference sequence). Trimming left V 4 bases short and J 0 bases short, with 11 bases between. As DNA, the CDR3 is TGCAGTGCTACGGGACTTCGCAGCACAGATACGCAGTATTTT. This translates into CSATGLRSTDTQYF.

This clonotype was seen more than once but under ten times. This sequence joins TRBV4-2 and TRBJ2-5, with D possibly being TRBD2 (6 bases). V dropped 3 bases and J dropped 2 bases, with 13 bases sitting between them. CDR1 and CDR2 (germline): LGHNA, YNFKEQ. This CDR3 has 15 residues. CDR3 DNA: TGTGCCAGCAGCCAGCCGGGACTTGGTCAAGAGACCCAGTACTTC. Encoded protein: CASSQPGLGQETQYF.

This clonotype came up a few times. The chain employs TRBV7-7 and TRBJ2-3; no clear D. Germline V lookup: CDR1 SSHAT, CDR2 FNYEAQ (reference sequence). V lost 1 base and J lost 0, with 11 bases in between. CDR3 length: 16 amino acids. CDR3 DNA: TGTGCCAGCAGCTTAGGACCTACCTTGAGCACAGATACGCAGTATTTT. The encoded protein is CASSLGPTLSTDTQYF.

CDR3: CASSLGGTKNTEAFF. The CDR3 DNA follows: TGTGCCAGCAGCTTAGGGGGGACGAAGAACACTGAAGCTTTCTTT. The rearrangement uses TRBV7-2 and TRBJ1-1; a possible D gene is TRBD1 (5 bases). V lost 1 base to trimming and J lost 1 base, with 10 bases between them. Germline loops: CDR1 SGHTA, CDR2 FQGNSA. This CDR3 comprises 15 residues.

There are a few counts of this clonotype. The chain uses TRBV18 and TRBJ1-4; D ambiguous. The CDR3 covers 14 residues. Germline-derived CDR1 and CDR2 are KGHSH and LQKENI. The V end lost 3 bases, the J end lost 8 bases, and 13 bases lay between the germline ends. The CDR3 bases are TGTGCCAGCTCACCGGGCAAGGAGAGCGAAAAACTGTTTTTT. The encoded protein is CASSPGKESEKLFF.

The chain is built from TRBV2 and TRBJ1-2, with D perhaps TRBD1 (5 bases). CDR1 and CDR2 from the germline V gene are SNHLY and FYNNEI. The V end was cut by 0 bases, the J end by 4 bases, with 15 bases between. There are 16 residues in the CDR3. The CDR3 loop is CASSEALRQKGYGYTF. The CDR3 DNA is TGTGCCAGCAGTGAAGCGCTCAGACAGAAGGGCTATGGCTACACCTTC.

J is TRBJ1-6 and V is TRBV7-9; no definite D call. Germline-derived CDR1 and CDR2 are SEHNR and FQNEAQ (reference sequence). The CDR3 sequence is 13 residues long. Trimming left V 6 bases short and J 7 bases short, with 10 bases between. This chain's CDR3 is CASREAVNSPLHF. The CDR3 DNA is TGTGCCAGCAGGGAAGCCGTGAATTCACCCCTCCACTTT.

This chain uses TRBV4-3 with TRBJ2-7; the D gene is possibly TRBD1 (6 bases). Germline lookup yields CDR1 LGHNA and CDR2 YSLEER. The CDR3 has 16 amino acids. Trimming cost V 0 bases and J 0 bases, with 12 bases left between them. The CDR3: CASSQDGQGYSYEQYF. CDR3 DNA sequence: TGCGCCAGCAGCCAAGACGGCCAGGGGTACTCCTACGAGCAGTACTTC.

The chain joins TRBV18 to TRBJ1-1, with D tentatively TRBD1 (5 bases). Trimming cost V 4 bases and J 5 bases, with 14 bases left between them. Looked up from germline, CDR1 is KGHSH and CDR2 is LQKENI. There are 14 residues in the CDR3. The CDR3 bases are TGTGCCAGCTCACAACTAGACAGACAGACTGAAGCTTTCTTT. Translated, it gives CASSQLDRQTEAFF.

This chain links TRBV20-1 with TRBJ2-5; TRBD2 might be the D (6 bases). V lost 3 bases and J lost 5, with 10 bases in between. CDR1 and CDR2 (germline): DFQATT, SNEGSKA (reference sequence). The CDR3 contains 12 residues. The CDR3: CSASRLAETQYF. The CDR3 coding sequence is TGCAGTGCTAGTAGGCTAGCGGAGACCCAGTACTTC.